The 15 T cell receptor beta chains presented below share a single source sample, sequenced in a study of T-cell memory formation after mild COVID-19 (dated by TCRdb to the early 2020s). Library preparation employed 5' RACE. Sequencing used an Illumina NovaSeq 6000. TCRdb itself trimmed the public reads at Q25 with fastp, ran MiXCR and retained productive beta chains. Each entry is one CDR3 protein sequence, shown with its most common DNA and genes. Here the sample has roughly 400,000 distinct CDR3 sequences; under 20% occur a single time. The top ten clonotypes cover approximately 21% of the sample. Material for sequencing was PBMCs or a T cell subset sorted from them (not recorded which). The receptors derive from a man aged 18 to 35 who had mild COVID-19 (a few samples of this study predate the infection). The sample titles of this study are shuffled in the database, so cell type and time point are left out; the donor was told from shared clones.

The chain couples TRBV5-1 to TRBJ2-5; 9 bases line up with TRBD1. CDR3 size: 17 residues. Losses at the gene ends were 1 base for V and 5 bases for J; bases not matched to a gene: 12. The germline CDR1 and CDR2 sequences are SGHRS and YFSETQ. The CDR3 DNA reads TGCGCCAGCAGCTTGCCAAGGCAGGGGACAGGGCCGGAGACCCAGTACTTC. It specifies CASSLPRQGTGPETQYF.

This clonotype was seen more than once but under ten times. The V gene is TRBV28, the J gene TRBJ1-2; tentative D call: TRBD1 (6 bases). The germline V gene has CDR1 MDHEN and CDR2 SYDVKM. The CDR3 covers 12 residues. V was shortened by 9 bases and J by 2 bases, with 10 bases between the two germline ends. The CDR3 loop reads CASSDRNYGYTF. The CDR3 DNA reads as TGTGCCAGTTCAGACAGGAACTATGGCTACACCTTC.

In its sample, this clonotype was seen a few times. V is TRBV13 and J is TRBJ2-6, with a weak D call TRBD1 (6 bases). V dropped 6 bases and J dropped 1 base, with 13 bases sitting between them. Germline V gives CDR1 PRHDT, CDR2 FYEKMQ (reference sequence). CDR3 length: 16 amino acids. The CDR3 loop is CASSGARGSGANVLTF. The CDR3 DNA sequence: TGTGCCAGCAGTGGGGCGAGGGGGTCTGGGGCCAACGTCCTGACTTTC.

This clonotype was seen only a few times. An end of the junction differs from the germline gene, which may be a read error. The CDR3 spells CASTKIRGSGCF. The CDR3 nucleotides are TGTGCCAGCACCAAAATCCGAGGGTCCGGATGTTTT. V gene TRBV27 combines with J gene TRBJ1-3; unclear D gene. CDR1 is MNHEY, CDR2 SMNVEV, per germline (reference sequence). The CDR3 extends over 12 amino acids.

The chain joins TRBV7-9 to TRBJ1-1; tentatively, D is TRBD1 (5 bases). The germline gives CDR1 SEHNR, CDR2 FQNEAQ (reference sequence). This CDR3 region has 14 residues. Trimming left V 2 bases short and J 3 bases short, with 10 bases between. The CDR3 loop is CASSLIGGDTEAFF. The CDR3 region has the DNA TGTGCCAGCAGCTTAATAGGAGGGGACACTGAAGCTTTCTTT.

The V call is TRBV9, the J call TRBJ2-3; 8 bases are shared with TRBD2. The CDR3 has 17 residues. Germline V CDR1 and CDR2: SGDLS, YYNGEE. The V gene end was trimmed by 2 bases and the J gene end by 0 bases; junction bases not matched to a gene: 8. CDR3 DNA: TGTGCCAGCAGCGTTGCGGGGGGCACATCTAGCACAGATACGCAGTATTTT. This translates into CASSVAGGTSSTDTQYF.

This chain uses TRBV5-1 with TRBJ2-2; 8 bases agree with TRBD1. Per the germline V gene, CDR1 is SGHRS and CDR2 is YFSETQ. This CDR3 has 15 residues. J was trimmed by 3 bases and V by 4 bases; bases with no gene match: 5. This CDR3 is CASSIQGVDTGELFF. CDR3 bases: TGCGCCAGCAGCATACAGGGGGTCGACACCGGGGAGCTGTTTTTT. The variable domain in full, completed from reference TRBV5-1 and TRBJ2-2, reads KAGVTQTPRYLIKTRGQQVTLSCSPISGHRSVSWYQQTPGQGLQFLFEYFSETQRNKGNFPGRFSGRQFSNSRSEMNVSTLELGDSALYLCASSIQGVDTGELFFGEGSRLTVL.

There are a few counts of this clonotype. The genes are TRBV9 and TRBJ2-2; 10 nucleotides line up with TRBD2. The junction had 13 bases not matched to a gene; V was cut back by 4 bases and J by 1 base. Per germline, CDR1 SGDLS and CDR2 YYNGEE. This CDR3 has 19 amino acids. The CDR3 DNA reads TGTGCCAGCAGCCCCGGGCTAGCGGGGGTTGTAGGGAACACCGGGGAGCTGTTTTTT. Residues: CASSPGLAGVVGNTGELFF.

The chain carries TRBV20-1 and TRBJ2-2; 10 bases align to TRBD2. The CDR3 totals 15 residues. With V trimmed by 6 bases and J by 1 base, 5 bases remained unmatched. Germline-derived CDR1 and CDR2 are DFQATT and SNEGSKA (reference sequence). This CDR3 is CSATPSGGNTGELFF. CDR3 nucleotides: TGCAGTGCCACGCCTAGCGGGGGGAACACCGGGGAGCTGTTTTTT.

This clonotype was recorded a few times. The DNA for the CDR3 is TGTGCCAGCAGCGTACGGGGGGGCCCCTACAATGAGCAGTTCTTC. Translated: CASSVRGGPYNEQFF. This sequence joins TRBV9 and TRBJ2-1, with 8 bases matching TRBD2. The CDR3 runs 15 residues. Germline V lookup: CDR1 SGDLS, CDR2 YYNGEE. Trimming cost V 1 base and J 2 bases; bases outside gene matches: 2.

This sequence joins TRBV7-9 and TRBJ2-3; 9 bases line up with TRBD2. Germline V gives CDR1 SEHNR, CDR2 FQNEAQ (reference sequence). The length of the CDR3 is 17 residues. The V segment lost 3 bases and the J segment 3 bases; nucleotides outside the gene matches: 10. The CDR3 bases are TGTGCCAGCAGCTTGGGGCCTCGAGCGGGGGGTACAGATACGCAGTATTTT. This encodes CASSLGPRAGGTDTQYF.

Ten or more counts support this clonotype. The chain uses TRBV5-1 and TRBJ2-7; D remains ambiguous. This CDR3 has 14 amino acids. Germline CDR1 is SGHRS and CDR2 is YFSETQ. V was shortened by 0 bases and J by 2 bases, with 9 bases between the two germline ends. The CDR3 reads CASSLADPAYEQYF. As DNA, the CDR3 is TGCGCCAGCAGCTTGGCCGACCCGGCCTACGAGCAGTACTTC.

The chain couples TRBV12-5 to TRBJ1-4, with unresolved D. V was cut by 6 bases and J by 1 base, with 9 bases left in between. The germline V gene has CDR1 LGHNT and CDR2 FRNRAP. This CDR3 region has 14 residues. Written as DNA, the CDR3 is TGTGCTAGTGGGCCGGGTGGAACTAATGAAAAACTGTTTTTT. Protein product: CASGPGGTNEKLFF.

In its sample, this clonotype was seen a few times. This chain joins TRBV5-6 and TRBJ1-5, with a possible D match to TRBD1 (5 bases). In germline, CDR1 is SGHDT, CDR2 YYEEEE. The CDR3 is made up of 15 amino acids. Trimming stripped 4 bases from V and 7 bases from J, with 18 bases between. CDR3 coding DNA: TGTGCCAGCAGCGGGGACCGGGCCTGGCCGCAGCCCCAGCATTTT. Protein: CASSGDRAWPQPQHF.

This clonotype was seen a handful of times. This chain joins TRBV5-1 and TRBJ1-2; D is unresolved. V was clipped by 2 bases and J by 5 bases, with 16 bases between them. The CDR3 loop spans 15 amino acids. Looked up from germline, CDR1 is SGHRS and CDR2 is YFSETQ. This CDR3 reads CASSFGRNRIYGYTF. CDR3 bases: TGCGCCAGCAGCTTTGGACGGAACCGTATTTATGGCTACACCTTC.